The rows below give T cell receptor beta chains drawn from one sample of a study of OX40 agonist ivuxolimab in advanced cancers. Assay used: immunoSEQ multiplex PCR; TCRdb lists only in-frame clones, some missing. The sample has more than 60,000 clones, 89% seen once; the top ten hold around 4.1%. The sample here was CD4+ or CD8+ T cells sorted from blood, taken in a trial of the OX40 agonist ivuxolimab. The receptors here all came from an adult with an advanced solid tumor such as melanoma, head and neck, liver or kidney cancer. CDR3s include the opening cysteine and the closing phenylalanine or tryptophan.

j_call v_call cdr3_aa
TRBJ2-3 TRBV6-6 CASSYSSWGTDTQYF
TRBJ1-1 TRBV6-1 CASSEIQGGNTEAFF
TRBJ1-2 TRBV15 CATSKGQGASGYTF
TRBJ1-3 TRBV7-9 CASSLAGSTGNTIYF
TRBJ2-3 TRBV2 CAWEQEDTQYF
TRBJ2-7 TRBV5-1 CASSGGLAGGEQYF
TRBJ2-1 TRBV15 CATSRDPPYNEQFF
TRBJ2-7 TRBV6-1 CASSYGTKYYEQYF
TRBJ1-5 TRBV27 CASSLSPTGLNQPQHF
TRBJ1-1 TRBV6-1 CASSFGESQNTEAFF
TRBJ1-2 TRBV25-1 CASSDGRYGYTF
TRBJ1-1 TRBV5-1 CASSLGHRDITEAFF
TRBJ1-1 TRBV14 CASSQDLSTEAFF
TRBJ1-1 TRBV7-2 CASSLEGSLNTEAFF
TRBJ2-1 TRBV19 CASSKTHGTSGRNLNEQFF
TRBJ1-5 TRBV18 CASSEGQDSNQPQHF
TRBJ2-3 TRBV5-4 CASSPRLAGGIDTQYF
TRBJ1-1 TRBV6-1 CASSGPTGGGTEAFF
TRBJ1-1 TRBV7-9 CASSGGGDKAFF
TRBJ2-7 TRBV6-5 CASSSTGVVREQYF
TRBJ1-1 TRBV7-3 CASSPQGGDTEAFF
TRBJ1-4 TRBV6-6 CASSRNRILFEKLFF
TRBJ1-2 TRBV28 CATVLPTVDGYTF
TRBJ1-5 TRBV10-1 CASRVREGSSQPQHF
TRBJ2-7 TRBV5-1 CASSLVSGGGYEQYF
TRBJ2-3 TRBV23-1 CASSQRPSGYKDTQYF
TRBJ1-1 TRBV5-1 CASSWTGEIAGEAFF
TRBJ2-3 TRBV5-4 CASSLLTSGISRTDTQYF
TRBJ2-4 TRBV5-8 CASSLAGGPFGMKNIQYF
TRBJ2-1 TRBV7-9 CASSGGQGHYNEQFF
TRBJ1-3 TRBV28 CASSLFPGQGRGNTIYF
TRBJ2-7 TRBV4-2 CASSPLADSSYEQYF
TRBJ2-5 TRBV7-2 CASSSTSGGKETQYF
TRBJ2-7 TRBV25-1 CASSDSSYEQYF
TRBJ1-4 TRBV30 CAWRVLQERSEKLFF
TRBJ2-1 TRBV18 CASSQYRDRANEQFF
TRBJ2-3 TRBV5-8 CASLDSGSKDTQYF
TRBJ2-2 TRBV21-1 CASSIGRHLTLANTGELFF
TRBJ2-3 TRBV4-3 CASSQRIPALDGADTQYF
TRBJ1-2 TRBV11-2 CASSSGTANLGYTF
TRBJ1-2 TRBV12-2 CASRLAQDYGYTF
TRBJ2-1 TRBV5-4 CASSLRVAGGLGEQFF
TRBJ1-1 TRBV5-6 CASSPRVRGNTEAFF
TRBJ2-7 TRBV5-1 CASSLGIPRVPEQYF
TRBJ2-2 TRBV18 CASSPWGQGANTGELFF
TRBJ2-5 TRBV25-1 CASSQGGDQETQYF
TRBJ1-5 TRBV6-1 CASNRGTGNQPQHF
TRBJ1-2 TRBV30 CAWSQRQNYGYTF
TRBJ2-7 TRBV6-6 CASSYGQGGEQYF
TRBJ1-4 TRBV5-1 CASSKEPYRANEKLFF
TRBJ2-5 TRBV7-2 CASSLGSQTQYF
TRBJ2-2 TRBV9 CASSVGTANTGELFF
TRBJ2-5 TRBV4-2 CASSQAKGREETQYF
TRBJ2-7 TRBV27 CASSIAGAPNGEQYF
TRBJ2-7 TRBV6-6 CASSHIGDAYEQYF
TRBJ2-1 TRBV10-3 CAISEPTLTGSEQFF
TRBJ2-7 TRBV12-1 CASPRKRAISYEQYF
TRBJ1-5 TRBV28 CAGGGGSNQPQHF